This note documents a single TCR beta chain sequence. Its target is unknown. The data originate from a study of cytomegalovirus exposure and HLA in healthy donors. Study summary: Assignment to the Caucasian-associated ancestry cluster applied to around 82% of the roughly 420 genotyped donors. Study conclusions and caveats: According to reports, the classifier identified cytomegalovirus status with high specificity and sensitivity. One variant, a missense change in DCLRE1C, was linked in a later analysis to TCR beta V- and J-gene trimming.

The V and J ends lost 5 bases and 2 bases respectively, with 10 bases between them. CDR3 size: 14 residues. Germline assignment: CDR1 MNHNY and CDR2 SVGAGI (reference sequence). A multiplex PCR was run with 60 Vbeta primers and 13 Jbeta primers. The method was immunoSEQ multiplex PCR; TCRdb's version includes in-frame clones alone and lacks a portion of them. The top ten clones hold 1.3% to 1.5% of a sample with about 130,000 clones, roughly 80% of them seen once. Samples came from healthy bone marrow donors. The J gene is TRBJ2-1, the V gene TRBV6-6; D is uncertain. The origin of this receptor is a female donor in good health and CMV-seronegative. The sample was PBMCs. CDR3 region: CASSTTPAYNEQFF. CDR3 DNA: TGTGCCAGCAGTACTACCCCCGCCTACAATGAGCAGTTCTTC.